Below, 16 T cell receptor beta chains from the same sample are listed, as sequenced in a study of T-cell reconstitution after alpha-beta-depleted transplantation in children. Preparation of the TCRbeta library was carried out with unique molecular identifiers. One entry per CDR3 protein results from TCRdb running MiXCR on the PCR reads. The table lists about 260,000 distinct CDR3 sequences, 7.5% to 9.5% of them singletons, with roughly 6% in the top ten. The sample was PBMCs, mostly from graft donor cells, taken 180 days after TCRalphabeta/CD19-depleted stem cell transplant. The receptors were sampled from a male patient younger than 18 who had a stem cell transplant for acute lymphoblastic leukemia, so the T cells may come from the graft donor.

This clonotype was seen more than once but under ten times. The chain uses TRBV2 and TRBJ2-1, with 15 bases lining up with TRBD2. The CDR3 runs 18 residues. V lost 10 bases and J lost 1; bases outside the gene matches: 11. Germline V gene data show CDR1 as SNHLY and CDR2 as FYNNEI. CDR3 DNA sequence: TGTGCCACCAGGACTAGCGGGAGGGCCGTGCCTTCCTACAATGAGCAGTTCTTC. Its protein product is CATRTSGRAVPSYNEQFF.

This clonotype was detected ten times or more. The chain employs TRBV9 and TRBJ1-4; D call uncertain. CDR1 and CDR2 from the germline V gene are SGDLS and YYNGEE. V was clipped by 0 bases and J by 4 bases, with 13 bases between them. The CDR3 runs to 16 residues. The CDR3 coding sequence is TGTGCCAGCAGCGTAGAAATGCAGACCTTTAATGAAAAACTGTTTTTT. It specifies CASSVEMQTFNEKLFF.

A remark on this clonotype: A much larger clone differs from this one at a single base, so this may be a read error. The chain couples TRBV20-1 to TRBJ2-7, with D possibly matching TRBD1 (5 bases). The V gene lost 1 base and the J gene lost 6 bases, with 19 bases spanning the gap. The CDR3 consists of 15 residues. CDR1 is DFQATT and CDR2 is SNEGSKA in the germline V gene (reference sequence). DNA of the CDR3: TGCAGTGCTAGAGTCCCCAGGGAAGGGCCGGGCGAGCAGTACTTC. Residues: CSARVPREGPGEQYF.

This clonotype was seen at least ten times. V usage is TRBV29-1 and J usage is TRBJ2-5; D is uncertain. The CDR3 contains 12 residues. The germline gives CDR1 SQVTM, CDR2 ANQGSEA. V shed 7 bases and J shed 2 bases, with 11 bases lying between them. CDR3 coding DNA: TGCAGCGCCCGGGTCTCACAAGAGACCCAGTACTTC. Its translation: CSARVSQETQYF.

This clonotype was counted ten times or more. V and J are TRBV7-9 and TRBJ1-5; D is undetermined. Germline V lookup: CDR1 SEHNR, CDR2 FQNEAQ (reference sequence). V dropped 3 bases and J dropped 7 bases, with 10 bases sitting between them. The CDR3 consists of 13 residues. In DNA, the CDR3 is TGTGCCAGCAGCTTGGAGGGAAGCCAGCCCCAGCATTTT. This sequence encodes CASSLEGSQPQHF.

At least ten counts were recorded for this clonotype. This rearrangement joins TRBV5-1 to TRBJ2-7, with 7 bases aligning to TRBD1. CDR3 size: 16 residues. The germline V gene encodes CDR1 SGHRS and CDR2 YFSETQ. V gave up 0 bases and J gave up 3 bases; unmatched junction bases: 9. The CDR3: CASSLEPRQGGYEQYF. Here the CDR3 DNA reads TGCGCCAGCAGCTTGGAGCCTCGACAGGGTGGCTACGAGCAGTACTTC.

This clonotype was counted many times. The rearrangement links TRBV7-9 to TRBJ2-6; D gene unclear. V lost 2 bases and J lost 10, with 0 bases in between. Germline CDR1 reads SEHNR; CDR2 reads FQNEAQ (reference sequence). The CDR3 loop spans 10 amino acids. CDR3 sequence: CASSLNVLTF. The CDR3 bases are TGTGCCAGCAGCTTAAACGTCCTGACTTTC.

This clonotype was detected many times. The chain couples TRBV14 to TRBJ1-6; D remains ambiguous. Trimming stripped 1 base from V and 12 bases from J, with 10 bases between. CDR1 is SGHDN and CDR2 is FVKESK in the germline V gene. This CDR3 contains 13 residues. The CDR3 coding sequence is TGTGCCAGCAGCCAAGTGGTTTTCGGACCCCTCCACTTT. Protein product: CASSQVVFGPLHF.

The chain couples TRBV2 to TRBJ2-7; 7 bases agree with TRBD1. The CDR3 contains 12 residues. The trim removed 7 bases at V and 4 bases at J, leaving 4 bases unmatched. Per the germline V gene, CDR1 is SNHLY and CDR2 is FYNNEI. CDR3 loop: CASTQTGYEQYF. The CDR3 DNA follows: TGTGCCAGCACCCAGACAGGGTACGAGCAGTACTTC.

The table lists this clonotype with a few counts. This chain links TRBV12-3 or TRBV12-4 with TRBJ1-6; D remains ambiguous. V lost 7 bases and J 7 bases, leaving 11 bases between the germline ends. The CDR3 is made up of 13 amino acids. CDR3 in amino acids: CASTRVRNSPLHF. The CDR3 bases are TGTGCCAGCACGAGGGTACGGAATTCACCCCTCCACTTT.

This clonotype was recorded at least ten times. This rearrangement joins TRBV6-2 or TRBV6-3 to TRBJ2-3; D not certain. From germline, CDR1 is MNHEY and CDR2 SVGEGT. V dropped 2 bases and J dropped 3 bases, with 3 bases sitting between them. The CDR3 has 12 amino acids. CDR3 region: CASSYPTDTQYF. Here the CDR3 DNA reads TGTGCCAGCAGTTACCCGACAGATACGCAGTATTTT.

V gene TRBV6-5 combines with J gene TRBJ2-1; TRBD2 matches 13 bases. From germline, CDR1 is MNHEY and CDR2 SVGAGI. This CDR3 comprises 16 residues. Trimming took 1 base from V and 8 from J; bases not matched to a gene: 5. CDR3 in DNA: TGTGCCAGCAGTTACTTGAGGACTAGCGGGAGAGATGAGCAGTTCTTC. Protein product: CASSYLRTSGRDEQFF.

This clonotype was counted many times. This chain joins TRBV20-1 and TRBJ1-2; 8 bases fit TRBD1. Germline V CDR1 and CDR2: DFQATT, SNEGSKA (reference sequence). The CDR3 spans 12 residues. The junction had 6 bases not matched to a gene; V was cut back by 8 bases and J by 4 bases. CDR3 DNA sequence: TGCAGTCCGGGACAGGCGGGCTATGGCTACACCTTC. As protein: CSPGQAGYGYTF.

This clonotype was counted at least ten times. The chain couples TRBV20-1 to TRBJ2-4; TRBD2 matches 8 bases. The germline V gene encodes CDR1 DFQATT and CDR2 SNEGSKA (reference sequence). V was clipped by 4 bases and J by 4 bases; unmatched bases: 6. The CDR3 is made up of 14 amino acids. The CDR3 protein is CSAKKAGDKNIQYF. CDR3 bases: TGCAGTGCTAAAAAAGCGGGAGATAAAAACATTCAGTACTTC.

This clonotype occurred many times. This chain links TRBV20-1 with TRBJ2-5; 10 bases are a match to TRBD1. Germline CDR1 reads DFQATT; CDR2 reads SNEGSKA (reference sequence). The V and J ends lost 6 bases and 4 bases, in that order; junction bases with no gene match: 8. This CDR3 is 14 amino acids long. The CDR3 here is CSARPGQGRETQYF. Here the CDR3 DNA reads TGCAGTGCGCGCCCGGGACAGGGGCGAGAGACCCAGTACTTC.

There are many counts of this clonotype. J is TRBJ2-7 and V is TRBV3-1; possible D gene TRBD2, 5 bases. Germline V gene lookup returns CDR1 LGHDT and CDR2 YNNKEL (reference sequence). Trimming removed 0 bases from V and 2 bases from J, with 11 bases in between. CDR3 length equals 15 residues. CDR3 coding DNA: TGTGCCAGCAGCCAAGATCGCGGGCGTCCCTACGAGCAGTACTTC. Its translation: CASSQDRGRPYEQYF.